This T cell receptor beta chain appears in the sequencing data of a study of control samples from healthy donors and cancer patients. The germline V gene encodes CDR1 SEHNR and CDR2 FQNEAQ (reference sequence). V lost 5 bases and J 5 bases, leaving 15 bases between the germline ends. The CDR3 contains 14 residues. TCRdb's table, derived via immunoSEQ multiplex PCR, lists solely in-frame clones and lacks some. The sample has roughly 79,000 clones; 84% are singletons. This receptor was taken from a man aged 50-59 years in good health. The chain employs TRBV7-9 and TRBJ1-1; D ambiguous. Sequencing was done on a sample of blood. For the CDR3, the DNA is TGTGCCAGCAGCCCTTATGAAGTGAGGACTGAAGCTTTCTTT. This codes for CASSPYEVRTEAFF.